One sample yielded the 30 T cell receptor beta chains listed below, sequenced in a study of shared clonotypes between healthy human individuals. Sequencing used immunoSEQ multiplex PCR; TCRdb keeps in-frame clones, though not all of them. The table lists some 1 million clones, roughly 70% of them singletons. Sequencing was done on a sample of memory CD4+ T cells sorted from blood. Stated subset: CD45RA-negative fraction. These receptors were collected from a man between 18 and 35 years old in good health.

The table lists this clone with a count of one. The rearrangement links TRBV18 to TRBJ1-4; maybe TRBD1 (5 bases). Trimming left V 3 bases short and J 7 bases short, with 15 bases between. The CDR3 totals 15 residues. The germline V gene encodes CDR1 KGHSH and CDR2 LQKENI. This CDR3 reads CASSPGGTMGEKLFF. CDR3 nucleotides: TGTGCCAGCTCACCCGGGGGGACTATGGGTGAAAAACTGTTTTTT.

J is TRBJ2-7 and V is TRBV6-1, with 12 bases aligning to TRBD1. Germline V gives CDR1 MNHNS, CDR2 SASEGT. The V segment lost 6 bases and the J segment 3 bases; nucleotides outside the gene matches: 6. This CDR3 region has 15 residues. DNA of the CDR3: TGTGCCAGCAGGGGAGGGGACAGGGGGCACTACGAGCAGTACTTC. Its translation: CASRGGDRGHYEQYF.

The gene calls are TRBV15 and TRBJ2-4; D call uncertain. V was cut by 0 bases and J by 0 bases, with 12 bases left in between. Germline V gene data show CDR1 as LNHNV and CDR2 as YYDKDF (reference sequence). The CDR3 spans 17 residues. CDR3 residues: CATSRDLNSPAKNIQYF. The CDR3 DNA is TGTGCCACCAGCAGAGATCTAAACAGTCCAGCCAAAAACATTCAGTACTTC.

The chain links TRBV19 to TRBJ2-2, with TRBD2 identical over 12 bases. V lost 4 bases, J lost 2 bases, and 5 bases stayed unmatched. The germline V gene encodes CDR1 LNHDA and CDR2 SQIVND (reference sequence). The CDR3 length is 17 residues. The CDR3: CASSRELAGGNTGELFF. DNA of the CDR3: TGTGCCAGTAGTAGGGAACTAGCGGGAGGCAACACCGGGGAGCTGTTTTTT.

As regards this clone: This specimen includes other DNA sequences encoding the same CDR3. The J gene is TRBJ1-5, the V gene TRBV7-2; no reliable D call. The ends were cut back, 1 base at V and 7 bases at J, with 8 bases in the middle. The CDR3 is 13 residues long. CDR1 and CDR2 from the germline V gene are SGHTA and FQGNSA. DNA for the CDR3: TGTGCCAGCAGCTTAGATTGGGGACAGCCCCAGCATTTT. It translates to CASSLDWGQPQHF.

To note about this clone: The DNA is omitted, as the CDR3 cannot be located on it reliably, and the CDR3 follows TCRdb's listing. The chain employs TRBV28 and TRBJ1-2; the table's D call, TRBD1, was not checked against the DNA. The CDR3 numbers 14 amino acids, ends counted. Germline V gene lookup returns CDR1 MDHEN and CDR2 SYDVKM. CDR3 in amino acids: CASSTSDRGYGYTF.

J is TRBJ2-6 and V is TRBV7-9; 12 nucleotides align to TRBD2. After removal of 5 bases from V and 2 bases from J, the junction contained 4 bases not matched to a gene. The germline V gene encodes CDR1 SEHNR and CDR2 FQNEAQ (reference sequence). The CDR3 totals 17 residues. The CDR3 sequence is CASSTGLAGTGANVLTF. DNA of the CDR3: TGTGCCAGCAGCACCGGACTAGCGGGAACTGGGGCCAACGTCCTGACTTTC.

This clone has a handful of counts. The rearrangement links TRBV7-2 to TRBJ2-7, with D unresolved. CDR3 length: 16 amino acids. Germline V lookup: CDR1 SGHTA, CDR2 FQGNSA. Trimming removed 1 base at V and 2 bases at J, with 15 bases between. This chain's CDR3 is CASSLGVGRQPYEQYF. CDR3 bases: TGTGCCAGCAGCTTAGGGGTGGGCCGCCAGCCCTACGAGCAGTACTTC.

This clone has a single count. The sample carries other DNA sequences with the same CDR3. The gene calls are TRBV5-6 and TRBJ2-7; D gene unclear. The CDR3 has 12 residues. V was clipped by 0 bases and J by 4 bases, with 5 bases between them. Germline-derived CDR1 and CDR2 are SGHDT and YYEEEE. The CDR3 loop is CASSLGVYEQYF. The DNA of the CDR3 is TGTGCCAGCAGCTTGGGGGTTTACGAGCAGTACTTC.

A remark on this clone: This CDR3 is also generated by other DNA sequences in the sample. This chain links TRBV19 with TRBJ1-5; the D is unclear. CDR1 LNHDA and CDR2 SQIVND come from the germline V gene (reference sequence). V lost 1 base and J lost 7, with 5 bases in between. The CDR3 is 12 amino acids. The CDR3 sequence: CASSIGLQPQHF. The CDR3 nucleotides are TGTGCCAGTAGTATAGGGTTGCAGCCCCAGCATTTT.

The chain links TRBV6-6 to TRBJ1-3; D unresolved. This CDR3 is built from 15 residues. V was cut by 4 bases and J by 2 bases, with 12 bases left in between. Looked up from germline, CDR1 is MNHNY and CDR2 is SVGAGI (reference sequence). CDR3 in DNA: TGTGCCAGCAGTTCCCTATCGACACCTGGAAACACCATATATTTT. Translation gives CASSSLSTPGNTIYF.

The chain combines TRBV28 with TRBJ1-2; D perhaps matches TRBD1 (5 bases). Trimming took 8 bases from V and 6 from J, leaving 19 bases between them. CDR3 size: 14 residues. Germline loops: CDR1 MDHEN, CDR2 SYDVKM. In DNA form, the CDR3 reads TGTGCCAGCGGATACCAGGGTGTTGGCGATGGCTACACCTTC. As protein: CASGYQGVGDGYTF.

The rearrangement uses TRBV11-2 and TRBJ2-3; maybe TRBD2 (6 bases). V lost 5 bases and J lost 1, with 13 bases in between. The CDR3 is made up of 15 amino acids. Germline V lookup: CDR1 SGHAT, CDR2 FQNNGV. The CDR3 here is CASSLQLAGTDTQYF. The CDR3, as DNA: TGTGCCAGCAGCCTCCAACTAGCAGGCACAGATACGCAGTATTTT.

This clone was detected ten times or more. V is TRBV4-3 and J is TRBJ1-5; D is uncertain. The germline V gene encodes CDR1 LGHNA and CDR2 YSLEER. V was clipped by 1 base and J by 3 bases, with 13 bases between them. The CDR3 has 16 residues. CDR3 nucleotides: TGCGCCAGCAGCCAAGGACCCGACCGAGACAATCAGCCCCAGCATTTT. Protein: CASSQGPDRDNQPQHF.

The sample holds many counts of this clone. The V and J genes are TRBV19 and TRBJ2-5; D may correspond to TRBD1 or TRBD2 (5 bases each). Deletions cut 2 bases from V and 5 bases from J, with 15 bases between. The germline CDR1 and CDR2 sequences are LNHDA and SQIVND (reference sequence). This CDR3 comprises 15 residues. The CDR3 nucleotides read TGTGCCAGTAGTATACTCGGGACCACTGATGAGACCCAGTACTTC. It translates to CASSILGTTDETQYF. Supplemented by reference TRBV19 and TRBJ2-5, the full variable domain reads DGGITQSPKYLFRKEGQNVTLSCEQNLNHDAMYWYRQDPGQGLRLIYYSQIVNDFQKGDIAEGYSVSREKKESFPLTVTSAQKNPTAFYLCASSILGTTDETQYFGPGTRLLVL.

This chain uses TRBV28 with TRBJ2-3, with TRBD2 matching over 7 bases. CDR1 and CDR2 (germline): MDHEN, SYDVKM. The CDR3 is 15 residues long. V lost 5 bases, J lost 0 bases, and 5 bases stayed unmatched. CDR3 coding DNA: TGTGCCAGCAGTGGGAGGGGCACTAGCACAGATACGCAGTATTTT. It is translated as CASSGRGTSTDTQYF.

The chain couples TRBV6-5 to TRBJ2-1; 9 bases line up with TRBD2. This CDR3 is built from 14 residues. V lost 7 bases and J lost 7; bases outside the gene matches: 8. Germline loops: CDR1 MNHEY, CDR2 SVGAGI. This CDR3 is CASTIMAGGNEQFF. For the CDR3, the DNA is TGTGCCAGCACCATTATGGCGGGAGGGAATGAGCAGTTCTTC.

This chain joins TRBV9 and TRBJ1-4; TRBD1 aligns across 9 bases. Germline-derived CDR1 and CDR2 are SGDLS and YYNGEE. The ends lost 2 bases at V and 7 bases at J; junction bases unmatched: 6. CDR3 length equals 15 residues. CDR3 protein: CASSVMDRGGEKLFF. CDR3 DNA sequence: TGTGCCAGCAGCGTCATGGACAGGGGCGGTGAAAAACTGTTTTTT.

The chain couples TRBV5-1 to TRBJ2-3, with no clear D. The length of the CDR3 is 13 residues. Germline CDR1 reads SGHRS; CDR2 reads YFSETQ. V was trimmed by 5 bases and J by 10 bases, leaving 17 bases between them. As DNA, the CDR3 is TGCGCCAGCAGTCTGTCGACGAGATCGGCGCAGTATTTT. It yields the protein CASSLSTRSAQYF.

This chain joins TRBV11-1 and TRBJ2-3; D gene unclear. CDR3 length: 12 residues. Germline V lookup: CDR1 SGHAT, CDR2 FQDESV (reference sequence). V lost 5 bases and J lost 6, with 9 bases in between. CDR3 protein: CASSQLRDTQYF. The CDR3 DNA reads TGTGCCAGCAGCCAGCTGAGGGATACGCAGTATTTT. Filled out from reference TRBV11-1 and TRBJ2-3, the complete variable domain reads EAEVAQSPRYKITEKSQAVAFWCDPISGHATLYWYRQILGQGPELLVQFQDESVVDDSQLPKDRFSAERLKGVDSTLKIQPAELGDSAMYLCASSQLRDTQYFGPGTRLTVL.

The gene calls are TRBV28 and TRBJ2-3; TRBD1 matches 9 bases. This CDR3 has 16 residues. Germline V gene sequence: CDR1 MDHEN, CDR2 SYDVKM. The V and J ends lost 3 bases and 5 bases, in that order; junction bases with no gene match: 9. DNA for the CDR3: TGTGCCAGCAGTTTGCCTTGGGACAGGGAGTTAGATACGCAGTATTTT. Amino acids: CASSLPWDRELDTQYF. Based on the CDR3 plus reference TRBV28 and TRBJ2-3, the full variable domain is DVKVTQSSRYLVKRTGEKVFLECVQDMDHENMFWYRQDPGLGLRLIYFSYDVKMKEKGDIPEGYSVSREKKERFSLILESASTNQTSMYLCASSLPWDRELDTQYFGPGTRLTVL.

The chain is built from TRBV27 and TRBJ1-1; D unresolved. The CDR3 consists of 13 residues. Germline V gene lookup returns CDR1 MNHEY and CDR2 SMNVEV (reference sequence). The germline V and J ends were trimmed by 2 bases and 4 bases, with 8 bases remaining between them. CDR3 nucleotide sequence: TGTGCCAGCAGTTTAAATCGGCGCACTGAAGCTTTCTTT. Translating it yields CASSLNRRTEAFF.

This clone was observed a few times. The chain couples TRBV19 to TRBJ1-5, with a possible D match to TRBD1 (6 bases). CDR1 LNHDA and CDR2 SQIVND come from the germline V gene (reference sequence). V lost 6 bases, J lost 0 bases, and 12 bases lay in between. The CDR3 has 15 amino acids. The CDR3 nucleotides read TGTGCCAGTAGGCCGTGGGACATTAGCAATCAGCCCCAGCATTTT. Translating gives CASRPWDISNQPQHF.

This chain joins TRBV9 and TRBJ2-1, with 9 bases fitting TRBD1. Trimming took 3 bases from V and 7 from J; bases not matched to a gene: 5. This CDR3 region has 14 residues. CDR1 is SGDLS and CDR2 is YYNGEE in the germline V gene. The CDR3 spells CASSADRGRNEQFF. In DNA form, the CDR3 reads TGTGCCAGCAGCGCCGACAGGGGGAGGAATGAGCAGTTCTTC.

The chain couples TRBV18 to TRBJ1-1; 9 nucleotides align to TRBD1. The CDR3 covers 15 residues. Germline CDR1 KGHSH, CDR2 LQKENI. J gave up 2 bases and V 5 bases, and 6 bases lay outside the gene matches. CDR3 sequence (DNA): TGTGCCAGCTCAATGGGACAGGGACCTAACACTGAAGCTTTCTTT. This gives the protein CASSMGQGPNTEAFF. Full variable domain (rest looked up from reference TRBV18 and TRBJ1-1): NAGVMQNPRHLVRRRGQEARLRCSPMKGHSHVYWYRQLPEEGLKFMVYLQKENIIDESGMPKERFSAEFPKEGPSILRIQQVVRGDSAAYFCASSMGQGPNTEAFFGQGTRLTVV.

The chain recombines TRBV5-7 with TRBJ2-5; D gene uncertain. TRBV5-7 is treated as an ORF (open reading frame) with a function not yet certain. Trimming took off 4 bases at V and 5 bases at J, with 15 bases between the two ends. CDR3 length equals 14 residues. The CDR3 DNA follows: TGTGCCAGCAGCCGAGACGGCCTCAAGGAGACCCAGTACTTC. Its translation: CASSRDGLKETQYF.

A note on this clone: Other nucleotide sequences in the sample specify the same CDR3. V is TRBV11-2 and J is TRBJ2-7; 8 positions agree with TRBD1. Unmatched junction bases numbered 2, after V lost 0 bases and J lost 1 base. The CDR3 runs to 15 residues. Germline CDR1 and CDR2: SGHAT and FQNNGV. CDR3 in amino acids: CASSLDRGPSYEQYF. DNA for the CDR3: TGTGCCAGCAGCTTAGACAGGGGGCCATCCTACGAGCAGTACTTC.

This clone was recorded a few times. The chain employs TRBV19 and TRBJ1-6; 9 bases align to TRBD1. Germline-derived CDR1 and CDR2 are LNHDA and SQIVND (reference sequence). This CDR3 is built from 15 residues. Germline trimming cut 5 bases from V and 15 bases from J; bases unmatched to any gene: 14. CDR3: CASSPGQGLVAVLHF. The CDR3 DNA follows: TGTGCCAGTAGTCCTGGACAGGGGCTCGTAGCAGTCCTCCACTTT. Looking up the rest from reference TRBV19 and TRBJ1-6 gives the full variable domain: DGGITQSPKYLFRKEGQNVTLSCEQNLNHDAMYWYRQDPGQGLRLIYYSQIVNDFQKGDIAEGYSVSREKKESFPLTVTSAQKNPTAFYLCASSPGQGLVAVLHFGNGTRLTVT.

A remark on this clone: Other DNA sequences in this specimen translate into the identical CDR3. The chain has TRBV7-2 and TRBJ2-7; D not resolved. The V gene's germline CDR1 is SGHTA and CDR2 FQGNSA. Trimming took 0 bases from V and 5 from J, leaving 8 bases between them. The CDR3 loop spans 13 amino acids. The CDR3 coding sequence is TGTGCCAGCAGCTTAGCGGGGTTCGACGAGCAGTACTTC. Translation gives CASSLAGFDEQYF.

The CDR3 DNA reads TGTGCCAGCAGCTTTCCAGGGGTACGGAATGAGCAGTTCTTC. Translation gives CASSFPGVRNEQFF. The chain carries TRBV5-6 and TRBJ2-1; D may be TRBD1 (6 bases). V lost 2 bases, J lost 7 bases, and 13 bases lay in between. This CDR3 comprises 14 residues. Germline V CDR1 and CDR2: SGHDT, YYEEEE.